This entry features one T cell receptor (beta chain) sequence. This record comes from a study of blood T cell repertoires in COVID-19. As for the study in general: PBMCs, B-cell-depleted T cells, or T cells were the source of the cDNA or gDNA that made up the material.

CDR3 length: 14 residues. As processed by the authors: It was from reference gene primer amplification that nucleated cell counts were estimated. Generated by immunoSEQ multiplex PCR, the TCRdb table keeps only in-frame clones and is missing some. D and trimming were read from the DNA, whereas the V and J calls and clone size are those reported in that table. The table lists 110,000 to 150,000 clones, around 85% of them singletons. J is TRBJ2-7 and V is TRBV21-1; the D segment call TRBD2 is taken from the table without a DNA check. TRBV21-1 is assigned pseudogene status. The sequenced sample consisted of peripheral blood. This receptor was identified in a woman at least 80 years old with acute or convalescent COVID-19. The CDR3 DNA follows: TGTGCCAGCAGCGCCGGGACTCGCGAGGACGAGCAGTACTTC. Translation gives CASSAGTREDEQYF.